Each of the 28 T cell receptor beta chains below was sequenced from the same sample in a study of blood T cell repertoires in COVID-19. The protocol was immunoSEQ multiplex PCR, while the TCRdb copy is restricted to in-frame clones and leaves out a portion. This sample carries roughly 29,000 clones, 60% to 85% of them seen once, and the ten largest clones take roughly 8%. The sequencing sample was made of peripheral blood. The receptors here all came from a woman in her seventies with active or convalescent COVID-19.

The CDR3 DNA follows: TGTGCCAGCAGCACAGGGGGTGAAGGCACAGATACGCAGTATTTT. Residues: CASSTGGEGTDTQYF. The chain links TRBV28 to TRBJ2-3, with 8 bases matching TRBD1. V shed 6 bases, J shed 1 base, and the junction held 6 bases outside the gene matches. The CDR3 is 15 residues long. Germline CDR1 and CDR2: MDHEN and SYDVKM.

This clone was detected a few times. The chain uses TRBV19 and TRBJ1-5; D is undetermined. The CDR3 extends over 15 amino acids. Germline-derived CDR1 and CDR2 are LNHDA and SQIVND (reference sequence). V was cut by 0 bases and J by 2 bases, with 8 bases left in between. CDR3 bases: TGTGCCAGTAGTATAGACTCGTCTGGCAATCAGCCCCAGCATTTT. Translated: CASSIDSSGNQPQHF.

The rearrangement links TRBV5-1 to TRBJ2-3; 9 positions match TRBD1. Unmatched junction bases numbered 8, after V lost 3 bases and J lost 3 bases. Germline CDR1 reads SGHRS; CDR2 reads YFSETQ. CDR3 length equals 16 residues. The CDR3 spells CASSSGTGPGTDTQYF. The CDR3 nucleotides are TGCGCCAGCAGCTCCGGGACAGGGCCCGGGACAGATACGCAGTATTTT.

There are a few counts of this clone. The CDR3 loop is CASRDTMALHF. DNA of the CDR3: TGTGCCAGCAGGGACACTATGGCCCTCCACTTT. The chain joins TRBV6-5 to TRBJ1-6, with a weak D call TRBD1 (5 bases). Germline V gene data show CDR1 as MNHEY and CDR2 as SVGAGI. Trimming left V 6 bases short and J 14 bases short, with 11 bases between. The CDR3 totals 11 residues.

CDR3 sequence (DNA): TGTGCCTGGCAGGGGACAGACGATAGAATGAACACTGAAGCTTTCTTT. Amino acid sequence: CAWQGTDDRMNTEAFF. This sequence joins TRBV30 and TRBJ1-1, with 7 bases matching TRBD1. This CDR3 spans 16 amino acids. The J segment lost 0 bases and the V segment lost 5 bases, leaving 12 bases of the junction unmatched. The germline gives CDR1 GTSNPN, CDR2 SVGIG (reference sequence). Filled out from reference TRBV30 and TRBJ1-1, the complete variable domain reads SQTIHQWPATLVQPVGSPLSLECTVEGTSNPNLYWYRQAAGRGLQLLFYSVGIGQISSEVPQNLSASRPQDRQFILSSKKLLLSDSGFYLCAWQGTDDRMNTEAFFGQGTRLTVV.

The chain recombines TRBV6-6 with TRBJ1-4, with 8 bases aligning to TRBD1. The CDR3 contains 17 residues. With V trimmed by 5 bases and J by 4 bases, 12 bases remained unmatched. The germline gives CDR1 MNHNY, CDR2 SVGAGI (reference sequence). CDR3 nucleotide sequence: TGTGCCAGCAGTCCCGGTCGTGTCGGGACAGGTAATGAAAAACTGTTTTTT. Translating gives CASSPGRVGTGNEKLFF.

This clone was seen only once. The chain combines TRBV6-5 with TRBJ1-5; 7 nucleotides match TRBD1. The CDR3 sequence is 14 residues long. Germline values: CDR1 MNHEY, CDR2 SVGAGI. V dropped 5 bases and J dropped 7; count of bases not matched to a gene: 8. The CDR3 coding sequence is TGTGCCAGCAGTCCTGGGACAGTCGTCCAGCCCCAGCATTTT. It yields the protein CASSPGTVVQPQHF.

The rearrangement joins TRBV18 to TRBJ2-5; D is possibly TRBD2 (5 bases). The CDR3 length is 14 residues. V was pared by 1 base and J by 9 bases, with 15 bases between. From germline, CDR1 is KGHSH and CDR2 LQKENI. CDR3 protein: CASSPQRPLGAQYF. The CDR3 nucleotides are TGTGCCAGCTCACCACAACGCCCCCTCGGGGCCCAGTACTTC.

This CDR3 is CSVGASSGNTIYF. The CDR3 DNA follows: TGCAGCGTTGGGGCTTCCTCTGGAAACACCATATATTTT. V is TRBV29-1 and J is TRBJ1-3, with D unclear. From germline, CDR1 is SQVTM and CDR2 ANQGSEA. Between the trimmed V and J ends, which lost 4 bases and 0 bases, there was a span of 7 bases. The CDR3 is made up of 13 amino acids.

J is TRBJ2-7 and V is TRBV6-5; 7 bases line up with TRBD1. The trim removed 4 bases at V and 0 bases at J, leaving 6 bases unmatched. The germline CDR1 and CDR2 sequences are MNHEY and SVGAGI. The CDR3 has 15 amino acids. The CDR3 loop reads CASSSTGSVSYEQYF. The CDR3 nucleotides are TGTGCCAGCAGTTCGACAGGGTCCGTCTCCTACGAGCAGTACTTC.

The gene calls are TRBV27 and TRBJ2-7, with TRBD1 identical over 11 bases. Per the germline V gene, CDR1 is MNHEY and CDR2 is SMNVEV (reference sequence). The V segment lost 5 bases and the J segment 1 base; nucleotides outside the gene matches: 4. The CDR3 runs to 15 residues. DNA for the CDR3: TGTGCCAGCAGTCCCGGGACAGGGGGTTCCTACGAGCAGTACTTC. As protein: CASSPGTGGSYEQYF.

The J gene is TRBJ2-7, the V gene TRBV5-1; 7 nucleotides agree with TRBD2. V lost 0 bases, J lost 11 bases, and 17 bases stayed unmatched. The CDR3 totals 16 residues. Germline lookup yields CDR1 SGHRS and CDR2 YFSETQ. CDR3 protein: CASSLEIREARAVKYF. The CDR3 nucleotides are TGCGCCAGCAGCTTGGAAATCCGGGAGGCTCGGGCAGTGAAGTACTTC.

A note on this clone: Sequence at one end of the junction differs from germline and may be a read error. The chain carries TRBV5-1 and TRBJ2-7, with a weak D call TRBD1 (5 bases). CDR3 size: 14 residues. Germline values: CDR1 SGHRS, CDR2 YFSETQ. The chain's CDR3 is CASNLQGGRNEQYF. The CDR3 bases are TGCGCCAGCAACTTGCAGGGCGGTAGGAACGAGCAGTACTTC.

The chain joins TRBV19 to TRBJ2-1; 9 bases align to TRBD2. This CDR3 spans 19 amino acids. From germline, CDR1 is LNHDA and CDR2 SQIVND (reference sequence). The V segment lost 5 bases and the J segment 0 bases; nucleotides outside the gene matches: 14. The CDR3, as DNA: TGTGCCAGTAGTCCCGGACAGGCTAGCGGGGCCAGCTCCTACAATGAGCAGTTCTTC. Protein product: CASSPGQASGASSYNEQFF. The variable domain in full, with the rest retrieved from reference TRBV19 and TRBJ2-1, is DGGITQSPKYLFRKEGQNVTLSCEQNLNHDAMYWYRQDPGQGLRLIYYSQIVNDFQKGDIAEGYSVSREKKESFPLTVTSAQKNPTAFYLCASSPGQASGASSYNEQFFGPGTRLTVL.

This clone appeared a single time. The chain employs TRBV10-3 and TRBJ1-1, with 8 nucleotides matching TRBD1. The V segment lost 6 bases and the J segment 4 bases; nucleotides outside the gene matches: 4. Germline assignment: CDR1 ENHRY and CDR2 SYGVKD. The CDR3 is 13 residues long. The CDR3 here is CAIRGQGATEAFF. The CDR3 DNA is TGTGCCATCAGGGGTCAGGGGGCCACTGAAGCTTTCTTT.

There are a few counts of this clone. The chain is built from TRBV6-4 and TRBJ1-6; a possible D gene is TRBD1 (5 bases). CDR1 and CDR2 (germline): MRHNA, SNTAGT. The CDR3 sequence is 13 residues long. Trimming removed 3 bases from V and 9 bases from J, with 9 bases in between. The DNA of the CDR3 is TGTGCCAGCAGTGATATCGGGGGTTCACCCCTCCACTTT. Its protein product is CASSDIGGSPLHF.

This clone has more than one count but fewer than ten. The V and J genes are TRBV7-2 and TRBJ1-5, with D tentatively TRBD1 (5 bases). The V end lost 4 bases, the J end lost 4 bases, and 8 bases lay between the germline ends. The CDR3 is made up of 13 amino acids. Germline V gene sequence: CDR1 SGHTA, CDR2 FQGNSA. CDR3 coding DNA: TGTGCCAGCAGCTCAGGGCGTAATCAGCCCCAGCATTTT. This encodes CASSSGRNQPQHF.

This clone was detected only a few times. The V call is TRBV9, the J call TRBJ2-1; 9 bases are a match to TRBD1. CDR3 length equals 14 residues. V gave up 4 bases and J gave up 9 bases; unmatched junction bases: 8. CDR1 and CDR2 from the germline V gene are SGDLS and YYNGEE. Here the CDR3 reads CASSSGQGTGEQFF. CDR3 sequence (DNA): TGTGCCAGCAGCAGTGGACAGGGGACCGGTGAGCAGTTCTTC.

The chain combines TRBV27 with TRBJ1-2; D possibly corresponds to TRBD1 (6 bases). With 6 bases removed from V and 1 base from J, the gap between germline ends came to 21 bases. CDR1 MNHEY and CDR2 SMNVEV come from the germline V gene (reference sequence). The CDR3 length is 17 residues. The CDR3 DNA reads TGTGCCAGCAGCCGAAGTCCCCAGGGGTCTTTTAACTATGGCTACACCTTC. The encoded protein is CASSRSPQGSFNYGYTF.

The gene calls are TRBV5-1 and TRBJ2-1; D is perhaps TRBD2 (6 bases). The CDR3 contains 11 residues. Trimming removed 2 bases from V and 9 bases from J, with 6 bases in between. The germline gives CDR1 SGHRS, CDR2 YFSETQ. This CDR3 is CASSFGGEQFF. CDR3 DNA: TGCGCCAGCAGCTTCGGGGGTGAGCAGTTCTTC.

This chain uses TRBV27 with TRBJ1-1, with TRBD1 matching 10 bases. Germline CDR1 MNHEY, CDR2 SMNVEV (reference sequence). The CDR3 loop spans 15 amino acids. The V segment lost 9 bases and the J segment 5 bases; nucleotides outside the gene matches: 12. The DNA of the CDR3 is TGTGCCAGTATGACAGGGGGCGCCGGCGGTACTGAAGCTTTCTTT. Protein sequence: CASMTGGAGGTEAFF.

The chain carries TRBV6-2 or TRBV6-3 and TRBJ2-7; 9 positions match TRBD2. Trimming at V came to 3 bases and at J to 4 bases, leaving 4 bases not matched to a gene. The CDR3 covers 14 residues. CDR1 MNHEY and CDR2 SVGEGT come from the germline V gene. The CDR3, as DNA: TGTGCCAGCAGTTATCTGCGGGGGGGTTACGAGCAGTACTTC. Residues: CASSYLRGGYEQYF.

This chain links TRBV7-9 with TRBJ1-6; the D is unclear. V lost 10 bases and J 2 bases, leaving 12 bases between the germline ends. The CDR3 runs to 14 residues. Germline values: CDR1 SEHNR, CDR2 FQNEAQ (reference sequence). The DNA for the CDR3 is TGTGCCACAGGAGGAGAAGCCTATAATTCACCCCTCCACTTT. It yields the protein CATGGEAYNSPLHF.

CDR3 amino acids: CASSLAGDETQYF. DNA of the CDR3: TGTGCCAGCAGCTTGGCAGGGGATGAGACCCAGTACTTC. The chain links TRBV5-6 to TRBJ2-5, with D maybe TRBD1 (6 bases). This CDR3 comprises 13 residues. The V gene lost 0 bases and the J gene lost 5 bases, with 8 bases spanning the gap. Germline-derived CDR1 and CDR2 are SGHDT and YYEEEE.

CDR3 in amino acids: CSAPTGVTQYF. The CDR3 coding sequence is TGCAGTGCCCCGACAGGGGTGACCCAGTACTTC. The V and J genes are TRBV20-1 and TRBJ2-5; 8 nucleotides agree with TRBD1. The CDR3 covers 11 residues. The ends lost 6 bases at V and 7 bases at J; junction bases unmatched: 4. Germline assignment: CDR1 DFQATT and CDR2 SNEGSKA (reference sequence).

The rearrangement links TRBV7-2 to TRBJ2-7; unclear D gene. The V end lost 0 bases, the J end lost 0 bases, and 3 bases lay between the germline ends. Germline V lookup: CDR1 SGHTA, CDR2 FQGNSA. The CDR3 extends over 13 amino acids. This chain's CDR3 is CASSLASSYEQYF. CDR3 nucleotide sequence: TGTGCCAGCAGCTTAGCCAGCTCCTACGAGCAGTACTTC.

This clone was seen once. The gene calls are TRBV10-2 and TRBJ2-7, with a possible D match to TRBD2 (6 bases). V gave up 6 bases and J gave up 4 bases, with 16 bases separating them. The CDR3 has 14 residues. Germline V gene lookup returns CDR1 WSHSY and CDR2 SAAADI. The CDR3 DNA is TGCGCCAGCAGGTCCAGCGGGCAACGGTACGAGCAGTACTTC. It is translated as CASRSSGQRYEQYF.

This chain joins TRBV7-7 and TRBJ2-1; 10 bases are shared with TRBD2. Trimming cost V 5 bases and J 7 bases; bases outside gene matches: 8. CDR1 SSHAT and CDR2 FNYEAQ come from the germline V gene (reference sequence). This CDR3 contains 15 residues. CDR3 protein: CASSRGTSVKNEQFF. The CDR3 region has the DNA TGTGCCAGCAGCAGAGGGACTAGCGTCAAAAATGAGCAGTTCTTC.